This paragraph covers one T cell receptor beta chain sequence. The target antigen is unknown. The naive CD8 population came from CD45RO-negative cells selected for CCR7, without terminally differentiated effector memory CD45RA+ cells. The method was immunoSEQ multiplex PCR; TCRdb's version includes in-frame clones alone and lacks a portion of them. This sample has about 2.1 million clones, with 90% to 95% found just once. This entry is derived from a study of shared clonotypes between healthy human individuals. Across the whole study: Researchers assigned three CD4 naive, three CD4 memory, two CD8 naive and one CD8 memory plate to each donor.

General study points: Exclusively blood specimens were collected; tissue repertoires likely differ. Sequencing depth was expected to influence donor clonotype sharing. Clonotype sharing across a handful of donors was observed for about 5.2% of naive CD4 clonotypes.

Germline V gives CDR1 MNHEY, CDR2 SMNVEV (reference sequence). V lost 7 bases and J lost 5, with 25 bases in between. This CDR3 is built from 17 residues. The chain combines TRBV27 with TRBJ2-3; possible D gene TRBD2, 5 bases. The TCR was taken from a man aged 18-30 years in good health. Some clones in this sample may be carry-over from other donors' samples. The specimen sequenced was naive CD8+ T cells from PBMCs. The CDR3: CASNTKPGSGEEDTQYF. CDR3 DNA sequence: TGTGCCAGCAACACTAAACCGGGGTCAGGAGAGGAAGATACGCAGTATTTT.